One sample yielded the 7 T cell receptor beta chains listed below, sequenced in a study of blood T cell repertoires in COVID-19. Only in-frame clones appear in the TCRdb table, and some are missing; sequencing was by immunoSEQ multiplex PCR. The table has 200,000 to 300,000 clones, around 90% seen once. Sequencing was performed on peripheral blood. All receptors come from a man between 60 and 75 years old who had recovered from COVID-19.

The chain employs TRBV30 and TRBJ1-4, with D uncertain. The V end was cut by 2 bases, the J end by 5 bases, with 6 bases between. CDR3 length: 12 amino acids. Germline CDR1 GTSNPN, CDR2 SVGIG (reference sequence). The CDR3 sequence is CAWSRLNEKLFF. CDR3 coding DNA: TGTGCCTGGAGTCGACTAAATGAAAAACTGTTTTTT.

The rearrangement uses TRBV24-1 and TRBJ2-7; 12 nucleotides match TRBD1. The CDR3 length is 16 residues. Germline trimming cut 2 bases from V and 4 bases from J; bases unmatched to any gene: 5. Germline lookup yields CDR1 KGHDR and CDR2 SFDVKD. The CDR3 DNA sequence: TGTGCCACCAGTGATTCCGGGACAGGGGGCCGGTACGAGCAGTACTTC. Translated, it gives CATSDSGTGGRYEQYF.

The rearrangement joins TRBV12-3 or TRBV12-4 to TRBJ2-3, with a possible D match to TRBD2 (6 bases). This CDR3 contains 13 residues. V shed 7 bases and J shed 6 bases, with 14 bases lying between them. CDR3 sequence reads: CASTLGGRDTQYF. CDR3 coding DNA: TGTGCCAGCACCCTGGGGGGTCGGGATACGCAGTATTTT.

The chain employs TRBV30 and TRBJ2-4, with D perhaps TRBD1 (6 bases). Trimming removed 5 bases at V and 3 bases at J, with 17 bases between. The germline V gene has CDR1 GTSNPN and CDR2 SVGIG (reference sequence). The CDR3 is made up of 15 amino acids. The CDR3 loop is CAWGGRRALKNIQYF. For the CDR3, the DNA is TGTGCCTGGGGGGGCCGAAGGGCTCTCAAAAACATTCAGTACTTC.

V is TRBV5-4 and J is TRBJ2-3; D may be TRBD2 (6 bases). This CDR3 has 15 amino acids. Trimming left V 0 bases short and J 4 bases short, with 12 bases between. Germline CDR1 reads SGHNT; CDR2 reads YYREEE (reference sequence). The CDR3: CASSLVRGMADTQYF. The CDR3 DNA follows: TGTGCCAGCAGCTTGGTACGGGGGATGGCAGATACGCAGTATTTT.

CDR3 loop: CASSQGGGAYNEQFF. CDR3 bases: TGTGCCAGCAGCCAAGGAGGGGGCGCCTACAATGAGCAGTTCTTC. V usage is TRBV3-1 (or the pseudogene TRBV3-2) and J usage is TRBJ2-1; 7 positions agree with TRBD1. Looked up from germline, CDR1 is LGHDT and CDR2 is YNNKEL (reference sequence). The CDR3 is made up of 15 amino acids. With 1 base clipped from V and 2 bases from J, the junction kept 2 bases outside the gene matches.

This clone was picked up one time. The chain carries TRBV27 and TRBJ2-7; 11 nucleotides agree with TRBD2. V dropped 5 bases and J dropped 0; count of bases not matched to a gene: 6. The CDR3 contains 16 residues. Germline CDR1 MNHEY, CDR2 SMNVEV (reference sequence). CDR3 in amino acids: CASSPTSGSSSYEQYV. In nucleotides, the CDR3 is TGTGCCAGCAGTCCTACTAGCGGGAGTAGCTCCTACGAGCAGTACGTC.